This record looks at one TCR beta chain sequence and its context. What antigen it recognizes has not been identified. The sample holds no much larger clone one base away, and base qualities are not on file. The method behind the library was 5' RACE. Sequencing relied on an Illumina HiSeq 2500. A second 7 to 11 cycle PCR used a sample-barcoded 5' primer and a J-beta primer mix. A unique molecular identifier was introduced onto each TCR beta cDNA molecule by a template-switch 5' adaptor carrying 12 random nucleotides. Each sample yielded at least 2.5 million CDR3-containing paired-end reads. First-strand cDNA synthesis was performed from all RNA using the Mint cDNA synthesis kit, with priming by a TRBC-specific oligonucleotide. After uracil-DNA glycosylase treatment, a first 18-cycle PCR used universal primers M1SS and BC2_uni_R on all cDNA. From the authors' description of their analysis: For normalization, 1 million high-quality reads were randomly selected from each sample, with every read carrying a distinct molecular identifier. Reads sharing molecular identifiers were discarded rather than binned into consensus sequences. MiTCR, set to a Q25 quality threshold and the strictest error-elimination algorithm, was used for CDR3 identification, clonotype clustering and error correction. A nonparametric unseen species model using Euler transformation provided a lower-bound estimate of total TCR beta diversity. TCRdb reprocessing: public reads trimmed at Q25 with fastp, clones called with MiXCR, in-frame beta chains kept. A single entry per CDR3 protein holds the most common genes and DNA from its merged rows. What appears here as the V and J calls and clone size reflects TCRdb's work, not the paper's. For this sample the table gives approximately 900,000 distinct CDR3 sequences, of which under 50% were detected only once. 13% of the sample rests with the top ten.

The sample comes from a study of blood T cells in healthy people across ages (dated by TCRdb to between 2015 and 2017). Background for the entire study: In model experiments, roughly one uniquely barcoded TCR beta cDNA molecule per two T cells was captured by template switching. The study measured age-related changes in TCR beta repertoire diversity using deep sequencing normalized with unique cDNA molecular identifiers. Donors were grouped into four age groups: young (average approximately 15 years), middle-aged (39), aged (roughly 62) and long-lived (approximately 78). Donors of different ages were randomly distributed across sequencing lanes to avoid experimental bias. For two donors (one aged 18 to 29 and one aged 80 or older), the study analyzed two additional independent replicas of 1 million unique cDNA reads from the same blood draw.

On the study overall, not on this receptor specifically: Compared with the aged group, the long-lived group had more naive CD4+ T cells, fewer expanded clones and increased TCR diversity, a pattern suggesting age selection. Donor CMV infection status was unknown, potentially confounding age-related changes in expanded clonotypes. Estimates of total diversity based on one million sequenced T cells were considered lower bounds and underestimates. Since profiling was done on bulk unsorted PBMCs, naive and antigen-experienced compartments could not be conclusively compared. There was a strong correlation between observed TCR beta diversity and the percentage of naive T cells measured by flow cytometry. Observed TCR beta diversity per million T cells fell roughly linearly with age, and a significant reduction was already apparent by age roughly 40.

Systemically healthy Caucasian individuals from Russia, approximately 39 in total and aged roughly 6 to 100 years, were included as donors. Each donor gave ten milliliters of peripheral blood, collected into EDTA-treated Vacutainer tubes. Ficoll-Paque density-gradient centrifugation was used to isolate PBMCs, with at least 7 million per sample. Total RNA, at least 6 micrograms per sample, was extracted from PBMCs with Trizol reagent. For every donor, flow cytometry on a PBMC aliquot measured the percentage of naive CD45RAhigh/CD27high T cells. The clonotype comes from a man aged 25-40 years in good health. The specimen was blood.

The base sequence is TGTGCCAGCAGTGAAGGGGTAGCGGGGGGGATCACAGATACGCAGTATTTT. The resulting protein is CASSEGVAGGITDTQYF. The rearranged chain carries TRBV2 and TRBJ2-3, with 11 middle bases fitting TRBD2. V loses 1 base at its end and J loses 2 bases; junction bases beyond the gene matches: 5. In the germline V gene, CDR1 corresponds to SNHLY and CDR2 to FYNNEI. The CDR3 sequence holds 17 residues, the cysteine and phenylalanine included. The retained sequence is limited to the CDR3, 51 bases, with the frame set at the first base. With the portions outside the CDR3 filled from the reference TRBV2 and TRBJ2-3 genes, the complete variable region becomes EPEVTQTPSHQVTQMGQEVILRCVPISNHLYFYWYRQILGQKVEFLVSFYNNEISEKSEIFDDQFSVERPDGSNFTLKIRSTKLEDSAMYFCASSEGVAGGITDTQYFGPGTRLTVL.